These 12 T cell receptor beta chains were all obtained from the same sample, sequenced in a study of T-cell reconstitution after alpha-beta-depleted transplantation in children. A TCRbeta library incorporating unique molecular identifiers was prepared. TCRdb reprocessed the PCR reads via MiXCR and lists one record per CDR3 protein. The sample has hundreds of thousands of distinct CDR3 sequences; 9.5% to 13% are singletons. The sample was PBMCs, taken before TCRalphabeta/CD19-depleted stem cell transplant. The receptors stem from a child younger than two with acute myeloid leukemia, due to receive a stem cell transplant.

The chain employs TRBV3-1 and TRBJ2-1; 8 nucleotides align to TRBD1. Matching the DNA end better, TRBJ2-7 makes the J call doubtful. Per germline, CDR1 LGHDT and CDR2 YNNKEL (reference sequence). The CDR3 is 16 amino acids. CDR3 sequence: CASSPLPGGEFYEQYF. CDR3 sequence (DNA): TGTGCCAGCAGCCCACTGCCAGGGGGCGAATTCTACGAGCAGTACTTC.

This clonotype occurred many times. The rearrangement links TRBV29-1 to TRBJ1-2; D perhaps matches TRBD1 (5 bases). V lost 7 bases and J 3 bases, leaving 12 bases between the germline ends. Germline-derived CDR1 and CDR2 are SQVTM and ANQGSEA. The CDR3 runs to 12 residues. CDR3 region: CSASGLHYGYTF. Written as DNA, the CDR3 is TGCAGCGCCTCGGGGCTCCACTATGGCTACACCTTC.

This clonotype was seen at least ten times. This chain links TRBV7-9 with TRBJ1-1; D gene unclear. The CDR3 sequence is 16 residues long. V shed 7 bases and J shed 2 bases, with 20 bases lying between them. Germline V gene sequence: CDR1 SEHNR, CDR2 FQNEAQ (reference sequence). As DNA, the CDR3 is TGTGCCAGCATCGAAGGGTTGGGGAGGTCTAACACTGAAGCTTTCTTT. Protein sequence: CASIEGLGRSNTEAFF.

The chain uses TRBV4-3 and TRBJ1-5; no definite D call. The CDR3 spans 13 residues. Germline loops: CDR1 LGHNA, CDR2 YSLEER. Trimming pared 0 bases from V and 6 bases from J, leaving 6 bases between. CDR3 in DNA: TGCGCCAGCAGCCAAGACCCGGGTCAGCCCCAGCATTTT. Translating gives CASSQDPGQPQHF.

Many counts were recorded for this clonotype. Sequence at one end of the junction differs from germline and may be a read error. The V call is TRBV5-1, the J call TRBJ2-7; maybe TRBD1 (5 bases). Germline CDR1 and CDR2: SGHRS and YFSETQ. The CDR3 is 15 amino acids. The CDR3 loop is CASSLTGNPTYEQHF. The DNA for the CDR3 is TGCGCCAGCAGCTTGACAGGAAACCCCACCTACGAGCAGCACTTC.

This clonotype was observed at least ten times. J is TRBJ2-7 and V is TRBV10-3; 8 positions match TRBD2. V shed 0 bases, J shed 3 bases, and the junction held 10 bases outside the gene matches. Germline loops: CDR1 ENHRY, CDR2 SYGVKD. This CDR3 is built from 17 residues. The CDR3 DNA is TGTGCCATCAGTGAGTCGATGGGCGGGGGGCAAGACTACGAGCAGTACTTC. Encoded protein: CAISESMGGGQDYEQYF.

The chain employs TRBV28 and TRBJ1-5; D may be TRBD1 (6 bases). Germline V gene lookup returns CDR1 MDHEN and CDR2 SYDVKM. V was pared by 3 bases and J by 3 bases, with 12 bases between. This CDR3 region has 15 residues. The CDR3, as DNA: TGTGCCAGCAGTTTTGGGGGGCCCTTCAATCAGCCCCAGCATTTT. It yields the protein CASSFGGPFNQPQHF.

This clonotype was picked up many times. The rearrangement links TRBV20-1 to TRBJ2-5; D remains unclear. With 5 bases removed from V and 2 bases from J, the gap between germline ends came to 12 bases. This CDR3 has 13 residues. Germline CDR1 and CDR2: DFQATT and SNEGSKA (reference sequence). The CDR3 bases are TGCAGTGCTCTTTCCGACTTGCAAGAGACCCAGTACTTC. This sequence encodes CSALSDLQETQYF.

This clonotype showed up many times. The chain links TRBV7-8 to TRBJ2-7, with D perhaps TRBD2 (5 bases). Germline lookup yields CDR1 SGHVS and CDR2 FQNEAQ. The CDR3 totals 16 residues. V was pared by 5 bases and J by 2 bases, with 19 bases between. The CDR3, as DNA: TGTGCCAGCAGCCAAGTCCGGGGTGTGTTGCCCTACGAGCAGTACTTC. Amino acids: CASSQVRGVLPYEQYF.

This clonotype occurred many times. V and J are TRBV6-1 and TRBJ2-1; no firm D call. The CDR3 loop spans 11 amino acids. The germline V and J ends were trimmed by 8 bases and 9 bases, with 11 bases remaining between them. Germline V gene data show CDR1 as MNHNS and CDR2 as SASEGT. In DNA form, the CDR3 reads TGTGCCAGCTTCCAAACGGGTGAGCAGTTCTTC. The encoded protein is CASFQTGEQFF.

This clonotype was seen ten or more times. The chain employs TRBV6-1 and TRBJ2-1, with a tentative D call TRBD1 (6 bases). Germline V gives CDR1 MNHNS, CDR2 SASEGT. The CDR3 totals 15 residues. V gave up 6 bases and J gave up 2 bases, with 14 bases separating them. This chain's CDR3 is CASSPNRVTYNEQFF. CDR3 in DNA: TGTGCCAGCAGCCCTAACAGGGTCACCTACAATGAGCAGTTCTTC.

This clonotype was found many times. V gene TRBV6-1 combines with J gene TRBJ1-6, with 7 positions matching TRBD1. The germline V gene encodes CDR1 MNHNS and CDR2 SASEGT. V was pared by 6 bases and J by 3 bases, with 8 bases of the junction left unmatched. This CDR3 comprises 16 residues. CDR3 DNA: TGTGCCAGCAGAGAACAGGGGTTAGGCTATAATTCACCCCTCCACTTT. It is translated as CASREQGLGYNSPLHF.